Each of the 10 T cell receptor beta chains below was sequenced from the same sample in a study of T cells in Graves' hyperthyroidism and ophthalmopathy. Amplified regions were TCR beta CDR3 sequences from RNA transcripts. Carried out on the TCR CDR3, a first-round RT-PCR used the HTBI primer set. TCRdb processed the multiplex PCR reads anew with MiXCR; each CDR3 protein has one entry. The profile shows 540,000 or so distinct CDR3 sequences, about half of them singletons. Sample: peripheral blood or thyroid tissue (not recorded which). These receptors came from an adult woman with Graves' disease, either hyperthyroidism or ophthalmopathy (not recorded which).

This clonotype occurred many times. This chain links TRBV11-2 with TRBJ2-5, with TRBD2 identical over 9 bases. The CDR3 totals 16 residues. The junction had 4 bases not matched to a gene; V was cut back by 2 bases and J by 0 bases. Germline CDR1 reads SGHAT; CDR2 reads FQNNGV. In DNA, the CDR3 is TGTGCCAGCAGCTTATCAGGACTAGCGTACCAAGAGACCCAGTACTTC. This codes for CASSLSGLAYQETQYF.

The chain combines TRBV7-9 with TRBJ2-1, with no clear D. V lost 5 bases, J lost 4 bases, and 18 bases lay in between. The CDR3 covers 16 residues. CDR1 is SEHNR and CDR2 is FQNEAQ in the germline V gene (reference sequence). The CDR3, as DNA: TGTGCCAGCAGCCGATCCCGCCAGGCCTTGTACAATGAGCAGTTCTTC. This codes for CASSRSRQALYNEQFF. Using reference TRBV7-9 and TRBJ2-1 for the parts outside the CDR3, the full variable domain is DTGVSQNPRHKITKRGQNVTFRCDPISEHNRLYWYRQTLGQGPEFLTYFQNEAQLEKSRLLSDRFSAERPKGSFSTLEIQRTEQGDSAMYLCASSRSRQALYNEQFFGPGTRLTVL.

The V gene is TRBV7-2, the J gene TRBJ2-5, with TRBD1 as a possible D gene (5 bases). Trimming shortened V by 5 bases and J by 1 base, and 14 bases separated the two germline ends. The germline gives CDR1 SGHTA, CDR2 FQGNSA. This CDR3 comprises 15 residues. The CDR3 reads CASSARAGFQETQYF. The CDR3 nucleotides read TGTGCCAGCAGCGCGAGAGCAGGGTTCCAAGAGACCCAGTACTTC.

This clonotype has ten or more counts. The chain carries TRBV9 and TRBJ2-2; 10 nucleotides agree with TRBD2. The CDR3 spans 15 residues. Germline assignment: CDR1 SGDLS and CDR2 YYNGEE. The V gene end was trimmed by 7 bases and the J gene end by 5 bases; junction bases not matched to a gene: 8. The CDR3 region is CASGSSGSETGELFF. CDR3 coding DNA: TGTGCCAGCGGGTCTAGCGGGAGTGAGACCGGGGAGCTGTTTTTT.

The rearrangement joins TRBV20-1 to TRBJ2-5; TRBD1 agrees at 9 bases. Germline V gene data show CDR1 as DFQATT and CDR2 as SNEGSKA (reference sequence). The CDR3 has 14 residues. The junction had 3 bases not matched to a gene; V was cut back by 3 bases and J by 1 base. DNA for the CDR3: TGCAGTGCTAGGGGACAGGGAGGCCAAGAGACCCAGTACTTC. It translates to CSARGQGGQETQYF.

A few counts support this clonotype. V and J are TRBV19 and TRBJ1-6; 9 nucleotides align to TRBD1. CDR1 is LNHDA, CDR2 SQIVND, per germline (reference sequence). CDR3 length equals 14 residues. V gave up 6 bases and J gave up 5 bases; unmatched junction bases: 2. CDR3 protein: CASSWTGDNSPLHF. As DNA, the CDR3 is TGTGCCAGTAGCTGGACAGGGGATAATTCACCCCTCCACTTT.

This clonotype was seen just once. V gene TRBV29-1 combines with J gene TRBJ2-7; unclear D gene. This CDR3 has 13 residues. The V end was cut by 6 bases, the J end by 2 bases, with 14 bases between. CDR1 and CDR2 from the germline V gene are SQVTM and ANQGSEA. CDR3: CSVVDLITYEQYF. Here the CDR3 DNA reads TGCAGCGTGGTCGACCTGATCACCTACGAGCAGTACTTC.

This chain links TRBV11-2 with TRBJ1-1; 9 nucleotides align to TRBD1. J gave up 8 bases and V 1 base, and 5 bases lay outside the gene matches. CDR1 is SGHAT and CDR2 is FQNNGV in the germline V gene. There are 14 residues in the CDR3. The CDR3 protein is CASSLGRQGVEAFF. CDR3 sequence (DNA): TGTGCCAGCAGCTTAGGACGACAGGGGGTGGAAGCTTTCTTT.

The gene calls are TRBV24-1 and TRBJ2-2; unclear D gene. In germline, CDR1 is KGHDR, CDR2 SFDVKD. Trimming left V 3 bases short and J 6 bases short, with 13 bases between. The CDR3 covers 15 residues. The CDR3 reads CATSDKAGSAGELFF. The CDR3 region has the DNA TGTGCCACCAGTGATAAGGCCGGGTCTGCCGGGGAGCTGTTTTTT.

V and J are TRBV7-6 and TRBJ1-1; the D is unclear. V lost 5 bases and J 4 bases, leaving 11 bases between the germline ends. Germline V gives CDR1 SGHVS, CDR2 FNYEAQ. This CDR3 is built from 13 residues. CDR3 region: CASSTRSFTEAFF. As DNA, the CDR3 is TGTGCCAGCAGCACCCGGTCATTCACTGAAGCTTTCTTT.